This paragraph reports one T cell receptor beta chain. Its antigen is unknown. This sample is part of a study of cytomegalovirus exposure and HLA in healthy donors. Study-wide findings and caveats: It was in a later analysis that TCR association rates were seen to vary by HLA locus, highest for DRB1 and lowest for HLA-C. Among the most significant clusters, several appeared linked to common viral pathogens in a later analysis. TCR beta chains numbering some 160 were designated cytomegalovirus-associated.

V lost 9 bases and J lost 4; bases outside the gene matches: 8. Germline V lookup: CDR1 MNHNS, CDR2 SASEGT. The CDR3 is 14 residues long. Researchers ran the PCR with 60 Vbeta and 13 Jbeta primers. Here immunoSEQ multiplex PCR was the method, and the copy in TCRdb shows in-frame clones only, minus some. Of about 140,000 clones in the sample, 60% to 85% were seen once. The receptor comes from a male donor in good health and CMV-seronegative. Sequencing was performed on PBMCs. The chain carries TRBV6-1 and TRBJ2-5; 10 bases line up with TRBD2. The CDR3 DNA is TGTGCCAGTCAAGCGGGAGGGCCAACAGAGACCCAGTACTTC. Its translation: CASQAGGPTETQYF.